The rows below give T cell receptor beta chains drawn from one sample of a study of cytomegalovirus exposure and HLA in healthy donors. Clones were read by immunoSEQ multiplex PCR, and TCRdb kept only the in-frame ones, dropping some. Among around 70,000 clones, 90% to 95% were seen once, and the ten largest hold about 1.4%. The specimen sequenced was PBMCs. The origin of the receptors is a man between 18 and 29 years old in good health and CMV-seropositive. Both conserved end residues are part of each CDR3. The order of the fields is V gene, clone size, J gene, D gene, CDR3 DNA, CDR3 protein. The D gene is left open where the match is weak. Expanded clones get a size class; other rows say once, few or many, or leave the size out.

TRBV5-1	-	TRBJ1-1	-	TGCGCCAGCAGCTTGGCCGTCACAGATCGGGCTTTCTTT	CASSLAVTDRAFF
TRBV19	-	TRBJ2-2	TRBD1	TGTGCCAGTATCCGGACAGGAGGGAACACCGGGGAGCTGTTTTTT	CASIRTGGNTGELFF
TRBV9	-	TRBJ2-1	TRBD2	TGTGCCAGCAGCGTTTCAGCGGGAGCGGTGTACAATGAGCAGTTCTTC	CASSVSAGAVYNEQFF
TRBV5-6	-	TRBJ2-7	TRBD1	TGTGCCAGCAGCACCGGGACAGGGGTATCCTACGAGCAGTACTTC	CASSTGTGVSYEQYF
TRBV27	-	TRBJ2-1	-	TGTGCCAGCAGGGGCACATACCCTATTCAGTTCTTC	CASRGTYPIQFF
TRBV5-1	-	TRBJ2-5	-	TGCGCCAGCAGCAGCACAGGGCACGAGACCCAGTACTTC	CASSSTGHETQYF
TRBV14	few	TRBJ2-7	-	TGTGCCAGCAGCCAAGATCAAAGGGGGGAGCAGTACTTC	CASSQDQRGEQYF
TRBV27	-	TRBJ2-1	TRBD2	TGTGCCAGCAGTCTCGAGCCGGGACTAGCCCCAGGAAATGAGCAGTTCTTC	CASSLEPGLAPGNEQFF
TRBV28	-	TRBJ2-3	TRBD1	TGTGCCACTCGAGGGACAGGGGGCCCAGATACGCAGTATTTT	CATRGTGGPDTQYF
TRBV6-5	once	TRBJ1-4	-	TGTGCCAGCCGGTCTAATGAAAAACTGTTTTTT	CASRSNEKLFF
TRBV19	-	TRBJ2-3	TRBD2	TGTGCCAGTAGTAACCCGGGACTAGCGGGAAGGGCAGATACGCAGTATTTT	CASSNPGLAGRADTQYF
TRBV18	few	TRBJ1-1	-	TGTGCCAGCTCAGTGGGGCAGGGGCGTAGCACTGAAGCTTTCTTT	CASSVGQGRSTEAFF
TRBV5-1	-	TRBJ2-1	TRBD2	TGCGCCAGCAGCTCGAGAGGACTAGCGGGAGGGTATTACAATGAGCAGTTCTTC	CASSSRGLAGGYYNEQFF
TRBV9	-	TRBJ2-1	TRBD2	TGTGCCAGCAGCGTAGCTGGCGGGAGGTCCTACAATGAGCAGTTCTTC	CASSVAGGRSYNEQFF
TRBV10-1	once	TRBJ2-7	-	TGCGCCAGCAGGAACACAACTAAACCCCCCTACGAGCAGTACTTC	CASRNTTKPPYEQYF
TRBV30	-	TRBJ2-5	TRBD1	TGTGCCTGGGGAACAGGGGCTGGGGAGACCCAGTACTTC	CAWGTGAGETQYF
TRBV11-3	-	TRBJ2-2	-	TGTGCCAGCAGTGTAGGGGGTCCCGGGGAGCTGTTTTTT	CASSVGGPGELFF
TRBV27	-	TRBJ1-2	-	TGTGCCAGCAGTGAAGCGGATAAGGGCGGTGTTGGCTACACCTTC	CASSEADKGGVGYTF
TRBV6-6	-	TRBJ2-7	-	TGTGCCAGCAGCCCCGGGAACTACGAGCAGTACTTC	CASSPGNYEQYF
TRBV7-2	-	TRBJ2-5	-	TGTGCCAGCAGCTTAACAGAAGAGACCCAGTACTTC	CASSLTEETQYF
TRBV7-2	-	TRBJ2-1	-	TGTGCCAGCAGCTATAACCCCGGGGCCTACAATGAGCAGTTCTTC	CASSYNPGAYNEQFF
TRBV7-9	-	TRBJ2-2	TRBD1	TGTGCCAGCAGTTTCACAGGGGGCGAAAACACCGGGGAGCTGTTTTTT	CASSFTGGENTGELFF
TRBV4-1	-	TRBJ2-6	-	TGCGCCAGCAGCCAACAGTCCCTCTCTGGGGCCAACGTCCTGACTTTC	CASSQQSLSGANVLTF
TRBV7-9	-	TRBJ1-2	-	TGTGCCAGCAGCTTTGGACAGATGTATGGCTACACCTTC	CASSFGQMYGYTF
TRBV5-4	-	TRBJ2-4	-	TGTGCCAGCAGCTTAATGGACAGCCGGGTTCAGTACTTC	CASSLMDSRVQYF
TRBV2	-	TRBJ1-4	TRBD1	TGTGCCAGCAGTGGCATACAGGGGCAAAGGGAAAAACTGTTTTTT	CASSGIQGQREKLFF
TRBV27	-	TRBJ2-3	-	TGTGCCAGCAGTTTACAGGGGACTACCCTCACAGATACGCAGTATTTT	CASSLQGTTLTDTQYF
TRBV30	-	TRBJ1-5	TRBD1	TGTGCCTGGAGCGGACAGGGGGTTCAGCCCCAGCATTTT	CAWSGQGVQPQHF
TRBV11-3	-	TRBJ2-5	TRBD1	TGTGCCAGCAGCGTCCGGGACAGCCCCCAGTACTTC	CASSVRDSPQYF
TRBV19	-	TRBJ2-1	-	TGTGCCAGTAGTATCCTTGTAAACAATGAGCAGTTCTTC	CASSILVNNEQFF
TRBV12-5	-	TRBJ2-3	TRBD2	TGTGCTAGTGGTCCTGGACTAGCGGGATCGACGGAAGGGGATACGCAGTATTTT	CASGPGLAGSTEGDTQYF
TRBV28	-	TRBJ2-1	TRBD2	TGTGCCAGCAGTTTGGGGGGGAACTCAAGGGATGAGCAGTTCTTC	CASSLGGNSRDEQFF
TRBV7-9	-	TRBJ2-7	-	TGTGCCAGCAGCTTAAACACCTACGAGCAGTACTTC	CASSLNTYEQYF
TRBV6-4	-	TRBJ2-3	-	TGTGCCAGCTCATACGGGGGCACAGATACGCAGTATTTT	CASSYGGTDTQYF
TRBV4-1	-	TRBJ1-1	-	TGCGCCAGCATGCGGGTGGCGAACACTGAAGCTTTCTTT	CASMRVANTEAFF
TRBV28	-	TRBJ2-5	TRBD2	TGTGCCAGCAGTCCCGCCAAGGGTAGCGGGAGGCAAGAGACCCAGTACTTC	CASSPAKGSGRQETQYF
TRBV5-1	-	TRBJ2-3	TRBD2	TGCGCCAGCAGCTCCACCCTAGCGGGAGGAAGCACAGATACGCAGTATTTT	CASSSTLAGGSTDTQYF
TRBV14	-	TRBJ2-1	TRBD1	TGTGCCAGCAGCCACAGGGACAGCTCCTACAATGAGCAGTTCTTC	CASSHRDSSYNEQFF
TRBV5-1	once	TRBJ2-3	-	TGCGCCAGCAGCTTAGGGGGAGGGCCGACAGATACGCAGTATTTT	CASSLGGGPTDTQYF
TRBV7-9	once	TRBJ1-1	-	TGTGCCAGCAGTGAAGAATCAGGACACTATGTCGACACTGAAGCTTTCTTT	CASSEESGHYVDTEAFF
TRBV4-1	-	TRBJ2-3	TRBD2	TGCGCCAGCAGCCAATTTTTGCAGGTAGCGGGAACAGATACGCAGTATTTT	CASSQFLQVAGTDTQYF
TRBV9	-	TRBJ2-3	TRBD2	TGTGCCAGCGGTCCTAGCGGGAGGGCCGCAGATACGCAGTATTTT	CASGPSGRAADTQYF
TRBV29-1	-	TRBJ2-7	-	TGCAGCGTTGAAGAAGGGGAGGAAGGGAGGGAGCAGTACTTC	CSVEEGEEGREQYF
TRBV4-2	-	TRBJ2-7	-	TGTGCCAGCAGCCAAGGGGACACCGAGCAGTACTTC	CASSQGDTEQYF
TRBV21-1	-	TRBJ2-7	-	TGTGCCAGCAGCAACCTAGCTGCGGGATACGAGCAGTACTTC	CASSNLAAGYEQYF
TRBV7-9	-	TRBJ2-7	-	TGTGCCAGCAGCTTAGCCGGTGGCCGCGGAGGGGAGCAGTACTTC	CASSLAGGRGGEQYF
TRBV7-2	once	TRBJ2-5	TRBD2	TGTGCCAGCAGCTTACCGGGAGGGGGGGAGACCCAGTACTTC	CASSLPGGGETQYF
TRBV28	-	TRBJ2-5	TRBD1	TGTGCCAGCACCTATTCCGCCGGACAGGCTCCTTTTGGAGAGACCCAGTACTTC	CASTYSAGQAPFGETQYF
TRBV6-6	-	TRBJ1-2	-	TGTGCCAGCAGTTCGGACAGCAACTATGGCTACACCTTC	CASSSDSNYGYTF
TRBV15	-	TRBJ1-4	TRBD1	TGTGCCACCAGCAAAAGATTTAGAGACGGGTCAGGGGGCAAGCCCAGATTAAATCTGTTTTTT	CATSKRFRDGSGGKPRLNLFF
TRBV9	-	TRBJ1-5	-	TGTGCCAGCAGCCCCGACGGGGTAGGCATTCAGCCCCAGCATTTT	CASSPDGVGIQPQHF
TRBV6-6	-	TRBJ2-3	-	TGTGCCAGCAAAACCACGACCGACTCCGGTGAGCAGTATTTT	CASKTTTDSGEQYF
TRBV6-1	-	TRBJ1-5	-	TGTGCCAGCAGTGAGCACAGATTTAGCAATCAGCCCCAGCATTTT	CASSEHRFSNQPQHF
TRBV18	-	TRBJ2-1	-	TGTGCCAGCTCACCACCAGGGGTTCTGGATGAGCAGTTCTTC	CASSPPGVLDEQFF
TRBV18	-	TRBJ1-4	-	TGTGCCAGCTCACCATGGGGGGGTGACGAAAAACTGTTTTTT	CASSPWGGDEKLFF